This TCR beta chain is from a study of beta chain features in type 1 diabetes. Across the study: What patients shared with healthy donors was a similar profile of age, gender and cell yields. Overall study findings and caveats: In every one of the four CD4+ subsets, TCRB CDR3s were moderately but significantly shorter in Type 1 diabetes patients. Since sequencing was performed on cDNA, cells with high TCR expression could be over-represented. The study left unresolved whether HLA type influences TCRB rearrangement.

This clone was picked up a small number of times. Its specificity is not known. Researchers reported sorting CD4+ naive, central memory, regulatory and stem cell-like memory cells via CD45RO/CCR7/CD25/CD127/CD95/CD27. Expressed TCRB transcripts were sequenced after all isolated RNA was converted to cDNA. Data came from immunoSEQ multiplex PCR; TCRdb stores just in-frame clones and leaves some out. The data show around 56,000 clones, roughly 50% seen once. This CDR3 has 18 amino acids. Germline values: CDR1 LGHNA, CDR2 YNFKEQ. The V gene lost 0 bases and the J gene lost 8 bases, with 25 bases spanning the gap.

Sequenced material: Tregs from blood. V and J are TRBV4-2 and TRBJ1-1; maybe TRBD1 (5 bases). This sequence was found in a woman aged 40 to 50 with type 1 diabetes. The CDR3 DNA reads TGTGCCAGCAGCCAAGATGGGGCGGCAGGTCGTTTCCTGGTGGAAGCTTTCTTT. Its translation is CASSQDGAAGRFLVEAFF.